The 14 T cell receptor beta chains in this list originate from one sample, sequenced in a study of cytotoxic CD8 clonotypes in ibrutinib-treated CLL. Clones were sequenced by immunoSEQ multiplex PCR, and TCRdb holds only the in-frame ones, with some missing. The sample comprises some 310,000 clones, 80% of which are singletons, and 5.5% to 8% rests with the top ten. Material: PBMCs, obtained before ibrutinib treatment. The receptors stem from a human donor with chronic lymphocytic leukemia.

V and J are TRBV9 and TRBJ2-1; D is ambiguous. Trimming removed 4 bases from V and 6 bases from J, with 17 bases in between. The CDR3 is 15 residues long. Germline CDR1 SGDLS, CDR2 YYNGEE. The CDR3 here is CASSPRLDSGNEQFF. CDR3 DNA: TGTGCCAGCAGCCCCCGCCTCGACTCGGGCAATGAGCAGTTCTTC.

The rearrangement joins TRBV6-5 to TRBJ2-1; 7 positions agree with TRBD1. Germline trimming cut 10 bases from V and 0 bases from J; bases unmatched to any gene: 6. The length of the CDR3 is 14 residues. Looked up from germline, CDR1 is MNHEY and CDR2 is SVGAGI. CDR3 protein: CATKQGSSYNEQFF. The CDR3, as DNA: TGTGCCACGAAACAGGGGAGCTCCTACAATGAGCAGTTCTTC.

The chain joins TRBV4-1 to TRBJ1-2, with 7 bases lining up with TRBD1. J gave up 2 bases and V 3 bases, and 3 bases lay outside the gene matches. Germline V gene data show CDR1 as MGHRA and CDR2 as YSYEKL. The length of the CDR3 is 14 residues. DNA of the CDR3: TGCGCCAGCAGCCAGGACAGGCGGAACTATGGCTACACCTTC. It encodes CASSQDRRNYGYTF.

This rearrangement joins TRBV14 to TRBJ2-5; 8 bases agree with TRBD1. CDR3 size: 16 residues. CDR1 and CDR2 (germline): SGHDN, FVKESK. V lost 5 bases to trimming and J lost 2 bases; unmatched junction nucleotides: 10. As DNA, the CDR3 is TGTGCCAGCAGCGCGAACACCGGGACAGGACAAGAGACCCAGTACTTC. It codes for CASSANTGTGQETQYF. Variable domain in full (rest from reference TRBV14 and TRBJ2-5): EAGVTQFPSHSVIEKGQTVTLRCDPISGHDNLYWYRRVMGKEIKFLLHFVKESKQDESGMPNNRFLAERTGGTYSTLKVQPAELEDSGVYFCASSANTGTGQETQYFGPGTRLLVL.

The chain couples TRBV6-5 to TRBJ1-1, with 8 bases that match TRBD1. Looked up from germline, CDR1 is MNHEY and CDR2 is SVGAGI. J gave up 3 bases and V 4 bases, and 7 bases lay outside the gene matches. The CDR3 is 15 amino acids. CDR3 DNA sequence: TGTGCCAGCAGTTCCCCTCAGGGGGCGGACACTGAAGCTTTCTTT. It specifies CASSSPQGADTEAFF.

CDR3 protein: CASSPALRLADSYNEQFF. Written as DNA, the CDR3 is TGTGCCAGCAGTCCCGCCCTGCGCCTAGCAGACTCCTACAATGAGCAGTTCTTC. V usage is TRBV28 and J usage is TRBJ2-1; D may be TRBD2 (5 bases). Trimming removed 5 bases from V and 0 bases from J, with 20 bases in between. This CDR3 comprises 18 residues. Germline-derived CDR1 and CDR2 are MDHEN and SYDVKM.

CDR3 in amino acids: CAISSNSIYNEQFF. DNA of the CDR3: TGTGCCATCAGTTCTAATAGCATCTACAATGAGCAGTTCTTC. The chain uses TRBV10-3 and TRBJ2-1; D not certain. CDR3 length: 14 residues. V shed 5 bases and J shed 3 bases, with 11 bases lying between them. Germline CDR1 reads ENHRY; CDR2 reads SYGVKD.

The CDR3 is CASRPGLAGVPTDTQYF. The CDR3, as DNA: TGTGCAAGTCGCCCCGGACTAGCGGGAGTCCCCACAGATACGCAGTATTTT. The chain has TRBV12-2 and TRBJ2-3; no DNA check was done on the table's D call, TRBD2. TRBV12-2 is listed as a pseudogene. The length of the CDR3 is 17 residues.

This clone was observed once. The chain is built from TRBV5-1 and TRBJ2-5; the D gene is possibly TRBD1 (7 bases). The ends were cut back, 4 bases at V and 2 bases at J, with 12 bases in the middle. Germline CDR1 SGHRS, CDR2 YFSETQ. The CDR3 extends over 14 amino acids. CDR3: CASSTGDSQETQYF. Here the CDR3 DNA reads TGCGCCAGCAGCACGGGGGACAGTCAAGAGACCCAGTACTTC.

This chain uses TRBV4-2 with TRBJ2-1, with unresolved D. The CDR3 extends over 15 amino acids. The germline V and J ends were trimmed by 4 bases and 4 bases, with 14 bases remaining between them. CDR1 and CDR2 from the germline V gene are LGHNA and YNFKEQ. This CDR3 reads CASSPEVANYNEQFF. CDR3 nucleotides: TGTGCCAGCAGCCCTGAAGTAGCCAATTACAATGAGCAGTTCTTC.

CDR3 amino acids: CASSSRGTYEQYF. The CDR3 nucleotides are TGTGCCAGCAGCTCCCGTGGGACCTACGAGCAGTACTTC. This chain links TRBV7-9 with TRBJ2-7; D unclear. Germline V gene lookup returns CDR1 SEHNR and CDR2 FQNEAQ (reference sequence). The CDR3 is made up of 13 amino acids. Trimming left V 4 bases short and J 2 bases short, with 9 bases between.

This clone was found a few times. Other DNA sequences from this sample encode an identical CDR3 as well. The chain employs TRBV7-9 and TRBJ1-2; 8 bases fit TRBD1. Germline V gene sequence: CDR1 SEHNR, CDR2 FQNEAQ (reference sequence). This CDR3 region has 14 residues. V shed 1 base, J shed 2 bases, and the junction held 0 bases outside the gene matches. The CDR3 reads CASSLGQGNYGYTF. In nucleotides, the CDR3 is TGTGCCAGCAGCTTAGGACAGGGGAACTATGGCTACACCTTC.

A note on this clone: The junction and the germline gene differ at one end; a read error may be behind it. The genes are TRBV4-1 and TRBJ2-1; D is perhaps TRBD2 (5 bases). The CDR3 totals 16 residues. The germline V gene encodes CDR1 MGHRA and CDR2 YSYEKL. CDR3 nucleotide sequence: TGCGCCAGCAGTCAAGGGCCGGGAAGGACCTACAATGAGCAGTTCTTC. Its protein product is CASSQGPGRTYNEQFF.

CDR3 sequence: CASSISGQGPRVYGYTF. The CDR3 coding sequence is TGTGCCAGTAGTATTTCCGGACAAGGTCCCCGCGTCTATGGCTACACCTTC. This sequence joins TRBV19 and TRBJ1-2; possibly TRBD1 for D (5 bases). Trimming shortened V by 3 bases and J by 4 bases, and 21 bases separated the two germline ends. The germline V gene has CDR1 LNHDA and CDR2 SQIVND (reference sequence). The length of the CDR3 is 17 residues.